The present TCR beta chain was sequenced within a study of siplizumab effects on memory and regulatory T cells. The CDR3 length is 15 residues. The V gene's germline CDR1 is MNHEY and CDR2 SVGAGI. V trimming: 5 bases; J trimming: 6 bases; junction bases outside the gene matches: 7. Only in-frame clones appear in the TCRdb table, and some are missing; sequencing was by immunoSEQ multiplex PCR. This sample has over 85,000 clones, with about nine tenths found just once. Input material: CD4+ T cells sorted from blood. J is TRBJ2-5 and V is TRBV6-5, with 12 bases fitting TRBD2. This TCR was recovered from a human donor in good health. CDR3 sequence reads: CASSPWTSGEKTQYF. The CDR3 coding sequence is TGTGCCAGCAGTCCCTGGACTAGCGGGGAAAAGACCCAGTACTTC.